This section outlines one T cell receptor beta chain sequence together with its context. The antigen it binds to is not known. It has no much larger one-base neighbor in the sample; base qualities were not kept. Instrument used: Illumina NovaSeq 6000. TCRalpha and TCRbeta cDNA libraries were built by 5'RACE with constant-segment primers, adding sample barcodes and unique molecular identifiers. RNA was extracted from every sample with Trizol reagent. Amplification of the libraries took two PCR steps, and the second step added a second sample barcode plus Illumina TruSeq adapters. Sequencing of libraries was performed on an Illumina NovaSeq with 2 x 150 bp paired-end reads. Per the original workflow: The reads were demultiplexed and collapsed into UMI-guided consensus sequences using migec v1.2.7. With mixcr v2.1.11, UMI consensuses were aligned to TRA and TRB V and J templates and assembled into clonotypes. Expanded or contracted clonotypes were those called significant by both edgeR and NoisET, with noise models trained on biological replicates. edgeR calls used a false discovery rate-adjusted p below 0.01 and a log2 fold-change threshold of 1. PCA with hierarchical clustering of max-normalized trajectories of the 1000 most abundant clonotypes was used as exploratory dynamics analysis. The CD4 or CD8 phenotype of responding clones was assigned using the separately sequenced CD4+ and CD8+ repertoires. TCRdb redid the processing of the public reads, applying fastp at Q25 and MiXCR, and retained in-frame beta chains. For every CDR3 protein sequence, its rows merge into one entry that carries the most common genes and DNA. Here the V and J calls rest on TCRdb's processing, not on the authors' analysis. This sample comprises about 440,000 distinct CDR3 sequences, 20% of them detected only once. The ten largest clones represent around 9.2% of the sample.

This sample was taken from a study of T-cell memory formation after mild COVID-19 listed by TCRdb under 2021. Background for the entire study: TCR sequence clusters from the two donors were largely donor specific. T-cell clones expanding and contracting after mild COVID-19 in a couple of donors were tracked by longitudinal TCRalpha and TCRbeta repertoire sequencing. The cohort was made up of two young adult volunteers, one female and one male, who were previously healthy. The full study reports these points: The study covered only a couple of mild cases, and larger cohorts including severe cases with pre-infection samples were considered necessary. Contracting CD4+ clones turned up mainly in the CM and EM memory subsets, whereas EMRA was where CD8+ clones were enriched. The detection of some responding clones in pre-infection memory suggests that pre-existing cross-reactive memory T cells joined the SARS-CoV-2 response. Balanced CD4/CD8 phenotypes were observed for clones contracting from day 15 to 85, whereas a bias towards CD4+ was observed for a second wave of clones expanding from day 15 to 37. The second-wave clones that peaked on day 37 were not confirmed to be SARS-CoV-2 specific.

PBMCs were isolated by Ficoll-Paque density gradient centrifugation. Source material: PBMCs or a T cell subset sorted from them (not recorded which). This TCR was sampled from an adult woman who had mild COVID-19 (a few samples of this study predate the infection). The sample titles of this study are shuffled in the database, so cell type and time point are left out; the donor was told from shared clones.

The nucleotide sequence reads TGTGCCAGCAGCCAACCTCCTGACGTATCTAGCGGGGAGTGGCTTGGGGCCAACGTCCTGACTTTC. This encodes CASSQPPDVSSGEWLGANVLTF. The chain joins TRBV4-2 to TRBJ2-6; 9 nucleotides in the junction match TRBD2. Clipping removes 2 bases from V and 3 bases from J, with 20 as the unmatched junction base count. The CDR3 spans 22 residues, from the cysteine through the phenylalanine. The DNA shown is the 66-base CDR3, in frame from base 1. Looking up the germline V gene yields CDR1 LGHNA and CDR2 YNFKEQ.